The 2 T cell receptor beta chains presented below share a single source sample, sequenced in a study of blood T cell repertoires in COVID-19. Some clones are missing from TCRdb's copy, which holds only in-frame ones; the method was immunoSEQ multiplex PCR. There are a few hundred thousand clones in the sample; 70% to 90% occur only once, and roughly 4.5% lies in the top ten. What was sequenced was peripheral blood. The receptors here all came from a man aged 60-69 years who had recovered from COVID-19.

The CDR3 is CASSLAGLAGADTQYF. The DNA of the CDR3 is TGCGCCAGCAGCTTAGCGGGACTAGCGGGAGCAGATACGCAGTATTTT. This chain uses TRBV5-1 with TRBJ2-3; 14 positions agree with TRBD2. V lost 2 bases, J lost 4 bases, and 3 bases stayed unmatched. The V gene's germline CDR1 is SGHRS and CDR2 YFSETQ. The CDR3 is 16 residues long.

The CDR3 spells CASTSGGVPPYEQYF. The CDR3 DNA reads TGTGCCAGCACTAGCGGGGGGGTTCCACCCTACGAGCAGTACTTC. The chain employs TRBV2 and TRBJ2-7, with 12 nucleotides matching TRBD2. From germline, CDR1 is SNHLY and CDR2 FYNNEI. The V and J ends lost 7 bases and 2 bases, in that order; junction bases with no gene match: 6. The CDR3 consists of 15 residues.